This is a list of T cell receptor beta chains from one sample in a study of radiation and T cells in renal cell carcinoma. Method: immunoSEQ multiplex PCR; TCRdb's copy keeps in-frame clones and lacks some. Of 95,000 or so clones in the sample, 86% were seen once. The material sequenced was blood, taken from a patient whose treatment included radiotherapy and nephrectomy. Source of these receptors: a man aged 50 to 59 with renal cell carcinoma. Each CDR3 is given with its conserved first and last residue. D genes are given only for firm matches. Not all rows give a size; the values are once, few, many and, for expanded clones, a class.

abundance | d_gene | j_gene | v_gene | CDR3aa | CDR3nt
- | - | TRBJ2-7 | TRBV18 | CASSPATYEQYF | TGTGCCAGCTCACCAGCTACTTACGAGCAGTACTTC
- | - | TRBJ2-2 | TRBV18 | CASSPQVPGNTGELFF | TGTGCCAGCTCCCCTCAGGTGCCCGGGAACACCGGGGAGCTGTTTTTT
- | - | TRBJ2-7 | TRBV5-4 | CASSSVLSYEQYF | TGTGCCAGCAGCTCCGTACTCTCGTACGAGCAGTACTTC
few | TRBD2 | TRBJ2-7 | TRBV7-6 | CASSLALGGRADEQYF | TGTGCCAGCAGCTTAGCGCTGGGCGGGAGGGCCGACGAGCAGTACTTC
- | TRBD1 | TRBJ2-7 | TRBV7-8 | CASSLGQGAYEQYF | TGTGCCAGCAGCCTGGGACAGGGGGCCTACGAGCAGTACTTC
- | - | TRBJ2-1 | TRBV7-9 | CASSLDGTYNEQFF | TGTGCCAGCAGCCTGGACGGCACCTACAATGAGCAGTTCTTC
- | TRBD1 | TRBJ2-1 | TRBV27 | CASSATPDRDRNEQFF | TGTGCCAGCAGTGCAACTCCCGACAGGGATCGGAATGAGCAGTTCTTC
- | - | TRBJ1-5 | TRBV4-2 | CASSLRGNQPQHF | TGTGCCAGCAGCTTGCGGGGGAATCAGCCCCAGCATTTT
- | TRBD2 | TRBJ2-5 | TRBV19 | CASSIRLAGVLRETQYF | TGTGCCAGTAGTATCCGGCTAGCGGGAGTCCTGCGTGAGACCCAGTACTTC
- | - | TRBJ2-7 | TRBV11-2 | CASSLDRAYEQYF | TGTGCCAGCAGCTTAGACAGGGCCTACGAGCAGTACTTC
- | - | TRBJ2-7 | TRBV4-1 | CASSPGGWYEQYF | TGCGCCAGCAGCCCAGGAGGATGGTACGAGCAGTACTTC
- | - | TRBJ1-6 | TRBV9 | CASSAGESYNSPLHF | TGTGCCAGCAGCGCAGGGGAATCCTATAATTCACCCCTCCACTTT
- | - | TRBJ2-5 | TRBV30 | CAWTNARGAQETQYF | TGTGCCTGGACCAATGCACGGGGGGCTCAGGAGACCCAGTACTTC
- | TRBD2 | TRBJ2-7 | TRBV2 | CASTPRTSGRDEQYF | TGTGCCAGCACCCCCCGGACTAGCGGGAGGGACGAGCAGTACTTC
- | - | TRBJ2-1 | TRBV7-9 | CASRRTGSSYNEQFF | TGTGCCAGCAGAAGGACTGGAAGCTCCTACAATGAGCAGTTCTTC
- | - | TRBJ1-1 | TRBV29-1 | CSGGTMNTEAFF | TGCAGCGGGGGAACGATGAACACTGAAGCTTTCTTT
few | - | TRBJ1-5 | TRBV2 | CASSVGQPQHF | TGTGCCAGCAGTGTAGGTCAGCCCCAGCATTTT
- | - | TRBJ2-3 | TRBV19 | CASNEVGGDTQYF | TGTGCCAGTAACGAGGTAGGGGGAGATACGCAGTATTTT
- | TRBD1 | TRBJ2-1 | TRBV6-1 | CASSGTGGYNEQFF | TGTGCCAGCAGTGGGACAGGGGGCTACAATGAGCAGTTCTTC
- | - | TRBJ1-1 | TRBV12-5 | CASALDPENTEAFF | TGTGCTAGTGCCCTAGACCCGGAGAACACTGAAGCTTTCTTT
- | TRBD2 | TRBJ2-2 | TRBV29-1 | CSVSTPTSGATGELFF | TGCAGCGTTAGTACACCGACTAGCGGAGCCACCGGGGAGCTGTTTTTT
- | - | TRBJ2-7 | TRBV9 | CASSLRGGEYEQYF | TGTGCCAGCAGCCTTAGAGGGGGTGAGTACGAGCAGTACTTC
- | - | TRBJ2-4 | TRBV10-3 | CAISESSGYEGIQYF | TGTGCCATCAGTGAGTCATCAGGTTACGAAGGCATTCAGTACTTC
- | - | TRBJ1-5 | TRBV7-2 | CASSLGDGVGPQHF | TGTGCCAGCAGCTTAGGGGACGGGGTAGGGCCCCAGCATTTT
- | TRBD2 | TRBJ2-7 | TRBV28 | CASSAGGRAYEQYF | TGTGCCAGCTCTGCCGGGGGGAGGGCCTACGAGCAGTACTTC
- | - | TRBJ1-4 | TRBV30 | CAWSKDPNEKLFF | TGTGCCTGGAGCAAGGATCCTAATGAAAAACTGTTTTTT
once | TRBD2 | TRBJ2-1 | TRBV18 | CASSLGLAGDNEQFF | TGTGCCAGCTCACTCGGACTAGCGGGAGACAATGAGCAGTTCTTC
- | - | TRBJ2-7 | TRBV7-3 | CASSPQEQGIGYEQYF | TGTGCCAGCAGCCCACAAGAGCAGGGAATAGGGTACGAGCAGTACTTC
once | - | TRBJ1-2 | TRBV5-1 | CVSSLEGTDYGYTF | TGCGTCAGCAGCTTGGAGGGGACGGATTATGGCTACACCTTC